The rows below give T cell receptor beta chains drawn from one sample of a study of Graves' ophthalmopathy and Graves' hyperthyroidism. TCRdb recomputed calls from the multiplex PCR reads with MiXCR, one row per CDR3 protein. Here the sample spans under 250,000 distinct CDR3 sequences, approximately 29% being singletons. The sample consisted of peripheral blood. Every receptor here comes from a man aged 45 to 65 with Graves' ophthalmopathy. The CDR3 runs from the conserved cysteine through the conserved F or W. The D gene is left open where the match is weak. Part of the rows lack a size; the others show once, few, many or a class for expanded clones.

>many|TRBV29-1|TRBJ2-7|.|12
CSVDAGSYEQYF
TGCAGCGTTGACGCGGGGTCGTACGAGCAGTACTTC
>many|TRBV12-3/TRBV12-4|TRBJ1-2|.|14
CASSLGRINYGYTF
TGTGCCAGCAGTTTGGGGCGAATTAACTATGGCTACACCTTC
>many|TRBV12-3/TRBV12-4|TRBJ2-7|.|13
CASSPSGVYEQYF
TGTGCCAGCAGTCCATCGGGGGTCTACGAGCAGTACTTC
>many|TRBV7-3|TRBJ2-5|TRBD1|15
CASSSGTAIQETQYF
TGTGCCAGCAGCTCCGGGACAGCAATCCAAGAGACCCAGTACTTC
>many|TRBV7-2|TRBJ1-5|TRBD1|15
CASSSLAGGGQPQHF
TGTGCCAGCAGCTCGCTCGCAGGGGGCGGGCAGCCCCAGCATTTT
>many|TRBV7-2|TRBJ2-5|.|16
CASSLGAGSARWTQYF
TGTGCCAGCAGCTTAGGGGCAGGAAGTGCCCGGTGGACCCAGTACTTC
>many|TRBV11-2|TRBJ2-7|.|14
CASSLPDAMIEQYF
TGTGCCAGCAGCTTACCGGACGCGATGATCGAGCAGTACTTC
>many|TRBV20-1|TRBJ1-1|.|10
CSARNTEAFF
TGCAGTGCCCGGAACACTGAAGCTTTCTTT
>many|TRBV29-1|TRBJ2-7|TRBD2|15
CSVEGLAGVTYEQYF
TGCAGCGTTGAGGGACTAGCGGGAGTAACCTACGAGCAGTACTTC
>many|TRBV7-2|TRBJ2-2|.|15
CASSSTWELPGELFF
TGTGCCAGCAGCTCGACCTGGGAGCTCCCCGGGGAGCTGTTTTTT
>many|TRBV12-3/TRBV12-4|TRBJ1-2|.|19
CASSFRGGSSGRSVYGYTF
TGTGCCAGCAGTTTTCGCGGCGGGTCGTCCGGAAGGAGTGTCTATGGCTACACCTTC
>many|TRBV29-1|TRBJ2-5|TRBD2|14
CSVRLAGPQETQYF
TGCAGCGTCAGGCTAGCGGGACCGCAAGAGACCCAGTACTTC
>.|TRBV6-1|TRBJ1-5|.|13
CASTRERDQPQHF
TGTGCCAGCACGAGGGAAAGGGACCAGCCCCAGCATTTT
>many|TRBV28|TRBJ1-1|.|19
CASSLSRRLGRIKNTEAFF
TGTGCCAGCAGTTTATCTCGGCGGCTTGGACGGATTAAGAACACTGAAGCTTTCTTT
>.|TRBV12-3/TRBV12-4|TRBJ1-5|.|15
CASSNTGSGNQPQHF
TGTGCCAGCAGTAACACAGGTTCCGGCAATCAGCCCCAGCATTTT
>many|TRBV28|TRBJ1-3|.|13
CASREHIGNTIYF
TGTGCCAGCCGTGAGCATATTGGAAACACCATATATTTT
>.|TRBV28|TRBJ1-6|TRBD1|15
CASSYSGTGGSPLHF
TGTGCCAGCAGTTACTCCGGGACAGGGGGTTCACCCCTCCACTTT
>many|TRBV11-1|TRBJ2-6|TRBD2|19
CASSLVGLAGGSGANVLTF
TGTGCCAGCAGCCTCGTAGGACTAGCGGGCGGCTCTGGGGCCAACGTCCTGACTTTC
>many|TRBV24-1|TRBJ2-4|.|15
CATSAPGGAKNIQYF
TGTGCCACCAGCGCGCCTGGGGGGGCCAAAAACATTCAGTACTTC
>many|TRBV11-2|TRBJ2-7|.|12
CASSLFGNEQYF
TGTGCCAGCAGCCTATTTGGGAACGAGCAGTACTTC
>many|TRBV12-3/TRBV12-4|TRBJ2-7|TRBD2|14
CASSLELATYEQYF
TGTGCCAGCAGTTTAGAACTAGCGACCTACGAGCAGTACTTC
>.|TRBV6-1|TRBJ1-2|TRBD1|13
CASSQGADYGYTF
TGTGCCAGCAGCCAGGGGGCTGATTATGGCTACACCTTC